This TCR beta chain appears in the sequencing data of a study of T cell repertoires in cytomegalovirus infection. The V segment lost 5 bases and the J segment 4 bases; nucleotides outside the gene matches: 7. Germline V gives CDR1 SEHNR, CDR2 FQNEAQ (reference sequence). The CDR3 contains 15 residues. TCRdb reprocessed the reads via MiXCR and lists one record per CDR3 protein. The table includes roughly 150,000 distinct CDR3 sequences, over 25% detected once. This clonotype was counted between two and nine times. The antigen is not known. This chain joins TRBV7-9 and TRBJ2-3, with TRBD2 matching 9 bases. The clonotype was recovered from a human donor in good health (CMV status not recorded). Some clones in this sample may be carry-over from other donors' samples. The material sequenced was CD8+ T cells from cultured PBMCs, taken from culture after CMV antigen stimulation. The CDR3 spells CASSPNSGGADTQYF. The CDR3 DNA is TGTGCCAGCAGCCCTAATAGCGGGGGAGCAGATACGCAGTATTTT.